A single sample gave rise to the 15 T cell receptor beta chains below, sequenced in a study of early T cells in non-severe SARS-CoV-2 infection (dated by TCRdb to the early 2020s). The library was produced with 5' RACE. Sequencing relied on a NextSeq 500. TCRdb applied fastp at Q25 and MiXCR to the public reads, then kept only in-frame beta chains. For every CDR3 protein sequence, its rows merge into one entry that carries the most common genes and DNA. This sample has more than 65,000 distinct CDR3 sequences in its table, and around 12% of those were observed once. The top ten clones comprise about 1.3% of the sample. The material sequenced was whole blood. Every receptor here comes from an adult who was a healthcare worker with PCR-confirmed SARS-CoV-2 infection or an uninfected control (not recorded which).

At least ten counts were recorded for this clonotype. The CDR3 loop reads CASSGRLAEKETQYF. Written as DNA, the CDR3 is TGTGCCAGCAGCGGTCGACTAGCGGAGAAAGAGACCCAGTACTTC. The chain couples TRBV7-8 to TRBJ2-5; 9 nucleotides match TRBD2. J was trimmed by 3 bases and V by 5 bases; bases with no gene match: 7. The CDR3 is made up of 15 amino acids. The V gene's germline CDR1 is SGHVS and CDR2 FQNEAQ.

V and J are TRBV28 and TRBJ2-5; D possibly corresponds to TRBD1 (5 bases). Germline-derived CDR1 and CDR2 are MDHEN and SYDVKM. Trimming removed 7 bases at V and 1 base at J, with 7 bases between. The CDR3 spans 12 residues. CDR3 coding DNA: TGTGCCAGCACAGGGCGCCAAGAGACCCAGTACTTC. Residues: CASTGRQETQYF.

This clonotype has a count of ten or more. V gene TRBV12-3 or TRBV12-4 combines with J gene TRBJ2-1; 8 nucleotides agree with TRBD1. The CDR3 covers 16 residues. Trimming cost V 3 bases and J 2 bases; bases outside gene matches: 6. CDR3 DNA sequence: TGTGCCAGCAGTTTTTCAGGGGGCCGGACCTACAATGAGCAGTTCTTC. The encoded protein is CASSFSGGRTYNEQFF.

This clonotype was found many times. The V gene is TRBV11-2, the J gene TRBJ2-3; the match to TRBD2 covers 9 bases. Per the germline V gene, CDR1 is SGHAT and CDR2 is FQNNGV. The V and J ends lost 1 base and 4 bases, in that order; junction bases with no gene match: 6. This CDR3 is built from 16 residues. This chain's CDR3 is CASSLGRGGHADTQYF. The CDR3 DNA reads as TGTGCCAGCAGCTTAGGGCGGGGGGGCCATGCAGATACGCAGTATTTT.

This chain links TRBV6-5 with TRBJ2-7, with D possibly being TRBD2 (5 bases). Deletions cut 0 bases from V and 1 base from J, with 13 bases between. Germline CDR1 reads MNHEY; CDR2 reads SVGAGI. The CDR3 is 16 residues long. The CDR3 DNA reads TGTGCCAGCAGTTACTCTAGTACTAGTGGGTCCTACGAGCAGTACTTC. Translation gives CASSYSSTSGSYEQYF.

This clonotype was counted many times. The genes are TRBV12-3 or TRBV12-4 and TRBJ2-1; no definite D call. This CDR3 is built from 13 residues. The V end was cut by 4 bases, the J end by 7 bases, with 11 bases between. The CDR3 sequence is CASSYPLGNEQFF. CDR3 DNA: TGTGCCAGCAGTTATCCCCTCGGGAATGAGCAGTTCTTC.

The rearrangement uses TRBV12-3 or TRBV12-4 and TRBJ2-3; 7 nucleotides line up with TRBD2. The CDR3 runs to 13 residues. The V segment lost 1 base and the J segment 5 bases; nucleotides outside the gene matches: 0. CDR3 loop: CASSLVAGDTQYF. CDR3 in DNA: TGTGCCAGCAGTTTAGTAGCGGGAGATACGCAGTATTTT.

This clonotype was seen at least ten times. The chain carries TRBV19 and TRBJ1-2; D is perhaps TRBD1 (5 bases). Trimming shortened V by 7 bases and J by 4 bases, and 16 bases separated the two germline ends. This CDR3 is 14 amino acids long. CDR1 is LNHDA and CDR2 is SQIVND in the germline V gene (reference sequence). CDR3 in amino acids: CASKVGPYFYGYTF. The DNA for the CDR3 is TGTGCCAGTAAAGTGGGACCCTACTTCTATGGCTACACCTTC.

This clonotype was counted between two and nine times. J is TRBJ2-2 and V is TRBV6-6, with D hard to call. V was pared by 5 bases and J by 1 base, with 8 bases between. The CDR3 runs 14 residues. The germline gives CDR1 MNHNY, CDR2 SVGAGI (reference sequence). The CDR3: CASSDPRNTGELFF. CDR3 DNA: TGTGCCAGCAGTGACCCCCGGAACACCGGGGAGCTGTTTTTT.

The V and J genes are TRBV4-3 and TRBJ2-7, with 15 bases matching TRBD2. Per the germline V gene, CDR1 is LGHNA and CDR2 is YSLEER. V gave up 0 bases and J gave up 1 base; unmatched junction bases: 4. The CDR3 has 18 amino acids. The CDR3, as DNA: TGCGCCAGCAGCCAAGAGGGACTAGCGGGAGGAGGTTCCTACGAGCAGTACTTC. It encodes CASSQEGLAGGGSYEQYF.

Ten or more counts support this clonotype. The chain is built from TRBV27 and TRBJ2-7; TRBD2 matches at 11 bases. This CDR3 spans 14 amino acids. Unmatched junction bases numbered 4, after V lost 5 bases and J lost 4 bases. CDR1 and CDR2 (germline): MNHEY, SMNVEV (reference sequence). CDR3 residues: CASSAGTSGYEQYF. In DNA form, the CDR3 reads TGTGCCAGCAGTGCCGGGACTAGCGGATACGAGCAGTACTTC.

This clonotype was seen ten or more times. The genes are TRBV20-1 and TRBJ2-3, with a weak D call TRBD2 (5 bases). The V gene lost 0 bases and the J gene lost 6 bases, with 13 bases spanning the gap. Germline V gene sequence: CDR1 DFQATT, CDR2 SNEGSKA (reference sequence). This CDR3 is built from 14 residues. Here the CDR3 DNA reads TGCAGTGCTAGAGATGTTGTTACGGGGGATACGCAGTATTTT. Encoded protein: CSARDVVTGDTQYF.

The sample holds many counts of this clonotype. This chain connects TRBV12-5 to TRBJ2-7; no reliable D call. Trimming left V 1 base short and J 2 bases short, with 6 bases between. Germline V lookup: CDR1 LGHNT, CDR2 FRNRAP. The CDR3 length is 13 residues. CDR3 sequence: CASGLGLPYEQYF. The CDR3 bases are TGTGCTAGTGGTTTGGGCCTTCCCTACGAGCAGTACTTC.

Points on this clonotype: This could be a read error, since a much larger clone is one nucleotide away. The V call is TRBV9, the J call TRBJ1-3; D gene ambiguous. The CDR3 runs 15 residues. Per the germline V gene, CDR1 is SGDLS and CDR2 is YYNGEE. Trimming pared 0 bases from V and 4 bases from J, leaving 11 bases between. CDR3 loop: CASSVGLGAGNTIYF. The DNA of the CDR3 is TGTGCCAGCAGCGTAGGACTGGGAGCCGGAAACACCATATATTTT.

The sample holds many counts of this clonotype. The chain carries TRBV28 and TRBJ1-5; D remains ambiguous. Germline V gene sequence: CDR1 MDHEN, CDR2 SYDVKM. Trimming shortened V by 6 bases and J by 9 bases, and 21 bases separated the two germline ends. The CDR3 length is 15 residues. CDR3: CASRTQGWVIVPQHF. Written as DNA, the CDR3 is TGTGCCAGCAGGACACAAGGATGGGTAATCGTGCCCCAGCATTTT.